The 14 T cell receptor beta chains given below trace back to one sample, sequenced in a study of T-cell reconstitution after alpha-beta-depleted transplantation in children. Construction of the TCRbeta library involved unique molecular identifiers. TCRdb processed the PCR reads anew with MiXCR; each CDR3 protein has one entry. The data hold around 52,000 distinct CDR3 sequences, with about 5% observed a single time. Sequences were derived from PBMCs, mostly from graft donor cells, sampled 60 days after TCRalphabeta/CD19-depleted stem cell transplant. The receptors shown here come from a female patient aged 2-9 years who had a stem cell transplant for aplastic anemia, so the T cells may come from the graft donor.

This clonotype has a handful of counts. CDR3 sequence reads: CATRPGQFFYEQYF. For the CDR3, the DNA is TGTGCCACCCGACCGGGACAGTTCTTCTACGAGCAGTACTTC. This rearrangement joins TRBV6-5 to TRBJ2-7; TRBD1 matches at 7 bases. CDR3 length: 14 amino acids. Germline assignment: CDR1 MNHEY and CDR2 SVGAGI. Trimming at V came to 10 bases and at J to 3 bases, leaving 12 bases not matched to a gene.

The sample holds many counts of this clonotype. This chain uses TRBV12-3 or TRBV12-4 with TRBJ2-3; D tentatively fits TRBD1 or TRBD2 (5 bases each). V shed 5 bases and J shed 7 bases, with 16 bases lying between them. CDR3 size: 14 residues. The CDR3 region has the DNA TGTGCCAGCAGTGCCGGGACCCACCGGAATACGCAGTATTTT. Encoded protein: CASSAGTHRNTQYF.

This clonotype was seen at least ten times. CDR3 bases: TGTGCCAGCAGTTATGTTGTTGACACCGGGGAGCTGTTTTTT. The encoded protein is CASSYVVDTGELFF. The genes are TRBV6-6 and TRBJ2-2; no clear D. The CDR3 is made up of 14 amino acids. Germline CDR1 MNHNY, CDR2 SVGAGI (reference sequence). Between the trimmed V and J ends, which lost 3 bases and 3 bases, there was a span of 8 bases.

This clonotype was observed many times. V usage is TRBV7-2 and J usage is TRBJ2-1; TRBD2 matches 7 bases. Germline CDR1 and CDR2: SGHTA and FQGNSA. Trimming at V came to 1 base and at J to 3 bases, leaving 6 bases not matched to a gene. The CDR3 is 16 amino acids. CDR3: CASSLGGLAVYNEQFF. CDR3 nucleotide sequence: TGTGCCAGCAGCTTAGGCGGTCTAGCGGTCTACAATGAGCAGTTCTTC.

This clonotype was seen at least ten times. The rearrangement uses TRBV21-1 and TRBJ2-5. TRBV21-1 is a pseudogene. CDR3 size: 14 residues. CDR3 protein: CASSKEEQQETQYF. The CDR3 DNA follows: TGTGCCAGCAGCAAAGAGGAACAGCAAGAGACCCAGTACTTC.

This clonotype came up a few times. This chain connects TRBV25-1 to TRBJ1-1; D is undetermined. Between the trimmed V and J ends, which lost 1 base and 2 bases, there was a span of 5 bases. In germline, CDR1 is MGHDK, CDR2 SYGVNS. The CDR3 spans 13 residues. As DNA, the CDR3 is TGTGCCAGCAGTGAATGGGTTAACACTGAAGCTTTCTTT. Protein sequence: CASSEWVNTEAFF.

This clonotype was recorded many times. DNA for the CDR3: TGTGCCAGCAGCCTCGGACAGGGGGTCCAGCGGAACACTGAAGCTTTCTTT. Amino acids: CASSLGQGVQRNTEAFF. V is TRBV5-6 and J is TRBJ1-1, with 10 bases fitting TRBD1. V shed 4 bases, J shed 1 base, and the junction held 10 bases outside the gene matches. CDR1 SGHDT and CDR2 YYEEEE come from the germline V gene. The CDR3 length is 17 residues.

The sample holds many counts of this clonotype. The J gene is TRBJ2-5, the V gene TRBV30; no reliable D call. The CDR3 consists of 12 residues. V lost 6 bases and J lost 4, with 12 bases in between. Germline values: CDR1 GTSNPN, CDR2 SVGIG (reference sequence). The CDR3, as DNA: TGTGCCTGCCCCCCTGGGTTAGAGACCCAGTACTTC. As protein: CACPPGLETQYF.

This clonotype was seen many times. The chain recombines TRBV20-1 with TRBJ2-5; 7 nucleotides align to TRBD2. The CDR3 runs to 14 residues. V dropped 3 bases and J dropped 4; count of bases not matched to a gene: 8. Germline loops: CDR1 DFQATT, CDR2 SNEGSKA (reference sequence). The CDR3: CSARYRLAGETQYF. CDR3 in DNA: TGCAGTGCTAGGTATCGTTTAGCGGGAGAGACCCAGTACTTC.

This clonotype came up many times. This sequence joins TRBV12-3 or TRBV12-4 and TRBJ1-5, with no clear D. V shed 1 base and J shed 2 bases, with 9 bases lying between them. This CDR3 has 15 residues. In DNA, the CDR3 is TGTGCCAGCAGTTTAGAGGGAGGAGGCAATCAGCCCCAGCATTTT. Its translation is CASSLEGGGNQPQHF.

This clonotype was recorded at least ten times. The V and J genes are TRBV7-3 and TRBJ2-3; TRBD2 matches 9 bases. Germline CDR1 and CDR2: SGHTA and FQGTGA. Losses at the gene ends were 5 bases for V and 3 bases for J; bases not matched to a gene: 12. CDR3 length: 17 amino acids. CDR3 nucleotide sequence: TGTGCCAGCAGCCCCCGGGGGCTAGCGGGACAAACAGATACGCAGTATTTT. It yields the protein CASSPRGLAGQTDTQYF.

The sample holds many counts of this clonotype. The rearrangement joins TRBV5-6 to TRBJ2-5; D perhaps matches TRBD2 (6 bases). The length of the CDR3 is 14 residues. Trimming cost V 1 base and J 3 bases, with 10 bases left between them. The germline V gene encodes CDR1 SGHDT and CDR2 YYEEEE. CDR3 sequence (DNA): TGTGCCAGCAGCTTGAGCGGGTCAAAAGAGACCCAGTACTTC. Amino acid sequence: CASSLSGSKETQYF.

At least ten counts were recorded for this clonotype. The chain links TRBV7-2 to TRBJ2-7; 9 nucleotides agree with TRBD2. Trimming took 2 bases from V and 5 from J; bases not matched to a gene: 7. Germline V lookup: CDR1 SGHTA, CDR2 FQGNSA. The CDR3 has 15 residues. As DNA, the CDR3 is TGTGCCAGCAGCTTAAGGGCGGGGGGGGGAAACGAGCAGTACTTC. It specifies CASSLRAGGGNEQYF. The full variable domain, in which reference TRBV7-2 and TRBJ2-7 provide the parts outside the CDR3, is GAGVSQSPSNKVTEKGKDVELRCDPISGHTALYWYRQSLGQGLEFLIYFQGNSAPDKSGLPSDRFSAERTGGSVSTLTIQRTQQEDSAVYLCASSLRAGGGNEQYFGPGTRLTVT.

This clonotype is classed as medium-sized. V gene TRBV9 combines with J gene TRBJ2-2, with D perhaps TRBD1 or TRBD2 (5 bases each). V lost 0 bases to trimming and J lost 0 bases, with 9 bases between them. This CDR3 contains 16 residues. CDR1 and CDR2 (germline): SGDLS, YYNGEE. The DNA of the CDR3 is TGTGCCAGCAGCGTAGGGGGGAGTGCGAACACCGGGGAGCTGTTTTTT. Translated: CASSVGGSANTGELFF.